The text below deals with one T cell receptor beta chain. Its antigen remains unknown. Investigators performed immunoSEQ version v3.0 at survey level. Some clones are missing from TCRdb's copy, which holds only in-frame ones; the method was immunoSEQ multiplex PCR. There are around 21,000 clones in the sample; 90% occur only once, and over 7.5% lies in the top ten. The data derive from a study of long-term antiretroviral therapy in people with HIV. Overall study findings and caveats: HIV repertoires had narrower CDR3 length ranges than controls. The repertoire was dominated at all time points by clones expanded before ART.

Per the germline V gene, CDR1 is SGHRS and CDR2 is YFSETQ. This CDR3 comprises 14 residues. Trimming shortened V by 1 base and J by 6 bases, and 14 bases separated the two germline ends. This chain connects TRBV5-1 to TRBJ2-7, with D perhaps TRBD1 (5 bases). This specimen was unsorted PBMCs, taken 4.4 years before starting antiretroviral therapy. The TCR originated in a woman in her 30s with HIV. As DNA, the CDR3 is TGCGCCAGCAGCTTGTCACAGGTCCCGGTCGAGCAGTACTTC. Residues: CASSLSQVPVEQYF.